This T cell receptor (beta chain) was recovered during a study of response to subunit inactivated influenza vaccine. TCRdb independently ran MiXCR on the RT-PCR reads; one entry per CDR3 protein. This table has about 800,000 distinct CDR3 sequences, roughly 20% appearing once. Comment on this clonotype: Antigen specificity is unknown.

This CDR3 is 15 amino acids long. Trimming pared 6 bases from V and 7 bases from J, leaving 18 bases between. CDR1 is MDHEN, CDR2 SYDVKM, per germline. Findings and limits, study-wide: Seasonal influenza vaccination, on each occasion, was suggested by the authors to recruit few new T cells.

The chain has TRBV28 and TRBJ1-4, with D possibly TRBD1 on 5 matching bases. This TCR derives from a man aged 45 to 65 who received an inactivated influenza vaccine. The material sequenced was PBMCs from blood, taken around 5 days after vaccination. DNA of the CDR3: TGTGCCAGCAGAGCCGCAGGGAAAGGGTCTGAAAAACTGTTTTTT. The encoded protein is CASRAAGKGSEKLFF.